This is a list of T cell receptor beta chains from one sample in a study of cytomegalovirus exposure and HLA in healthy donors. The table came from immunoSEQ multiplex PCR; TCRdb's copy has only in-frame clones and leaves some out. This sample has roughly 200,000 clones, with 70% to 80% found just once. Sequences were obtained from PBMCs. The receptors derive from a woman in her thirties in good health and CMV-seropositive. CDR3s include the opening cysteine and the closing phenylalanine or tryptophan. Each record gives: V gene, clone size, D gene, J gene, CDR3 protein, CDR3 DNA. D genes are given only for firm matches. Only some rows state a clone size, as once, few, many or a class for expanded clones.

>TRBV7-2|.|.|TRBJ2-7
CASSSGRESSYEQYF
TGTGCCAGCAGCTCTGGAAGGGAGAGCTCCTACGAGCAGTACTTC
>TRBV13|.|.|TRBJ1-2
CASRFYRYQNYGYTF
TGTGCCAGCAGATTCTACAGATACCAGAACTATGGCTACACCTTC
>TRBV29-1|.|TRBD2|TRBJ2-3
CSAQKGYGLAGTTDTQYF
TGCAGCGCTCAAAAGGGGTACGGACTAGCGGGTACCACAGATACGCAGTATTTT
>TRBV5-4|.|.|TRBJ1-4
CASSLGGVRETNEKLFF
TGTGCCAGCAGCTTGGGCGGGGTGCGGGAAACTAATGAAAAACTGTTTTTT
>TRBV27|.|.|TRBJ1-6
CASSLVGALSSPLHF
TGTGCCAGCAGCCTAGTGGGGGCTTTATCTTCACCCCTCCACTTT
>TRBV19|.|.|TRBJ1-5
CASSPQYNQPQHF
TGTGCCAGTAGTCCCCAGTACAATCAGCCCCAGCATTTT
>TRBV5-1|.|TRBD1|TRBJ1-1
CASSLARGHNTEAFF
TGCGCCAGCAGCTTGGCTAGGGGGCATAACACTGAAGCTTTCTTT
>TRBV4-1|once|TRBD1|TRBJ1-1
CASSQEPRTGVEAFF
TGCGCCAGCAGCCAAGAACCCCGGACAGGGGTTGAAGCTTTCTTT
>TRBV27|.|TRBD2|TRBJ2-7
CASSFRTSGRGYEQYF
TGTGCCAGCAGTTTTCGGACTAGCGGGAGGGGCTACGAGCAGTACTTC
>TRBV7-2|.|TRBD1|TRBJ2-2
CASSLPIQGPTGELFF
TGTGCCAGCAGCTTACCTATACAGGGGCCCACCGGGGAGCTGTTTTTT
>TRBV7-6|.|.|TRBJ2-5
CASSLATGGGAETQYF
TGTGCCAGCAGCTTAGCGACGGGAGGGGGCGCGGAGACCCAGTACTTC
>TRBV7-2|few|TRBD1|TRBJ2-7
CASSPRFRGHSSYEQYF
TGTGCCAGCAGCCCGAGGTTCAGGGGGCACAGCTCCTACGAGCAGTACTTC
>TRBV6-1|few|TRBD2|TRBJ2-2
CASSEGLAGSTGELFF
TGTGCCAGCAGTGAAGGGCTAGCGGGAAGCACCGGGGAGCTGTTTTTT
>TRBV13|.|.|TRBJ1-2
CASSREEGRDGYTF
TGTGCCAGCAGCCGCGAGGAGGGTAGGGATGGCTACACCTTC
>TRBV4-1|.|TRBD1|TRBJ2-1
CASSQDAGTVHGEQFF
TGCGCCAGCAGCCAAGACGCCGGGACAGTCCATGGTGAGCAGTTCTTC
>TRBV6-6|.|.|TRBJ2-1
CASSYRDEQFF
TGTGCCAGCAGCTATCGAGATGAGCAGTTCTTC
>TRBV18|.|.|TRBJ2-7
CASSPETGQLYEQYF
TGTGCCAGCTCACCCGAGACAGGTCAGCTATACGAGCAGTACTTC
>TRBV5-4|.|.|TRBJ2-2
CASERGGNTGELFF
TGTGCCAGCGAGAGGGGGGGGAACACCGGGGAGCTGTTTTTT
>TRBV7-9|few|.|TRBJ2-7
CASSFIADSSYEQYF
TGTGCCAGCAGCTTCATAGCGGATAGCTCCTACGAGCAGTACTTC
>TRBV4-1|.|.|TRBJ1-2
CASSQGVSGVNYGYTF
TGCGCCAGCAGCCAAGGGGTCTCGGGGGTAAACTATGGCTACACCTTC
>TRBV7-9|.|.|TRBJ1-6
CASSFPSRNSPLHF
TGTGCCAGCAGCTTTCCTTCCAGGAATTCACCCCTCCACTTT
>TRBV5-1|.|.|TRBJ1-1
CASSRGLQGMYTEAFF
TGCGCCAGCAGCCGGGGACTTCAGGGCATGTACACTGAAGCTTTCTTT
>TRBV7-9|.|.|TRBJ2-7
CSSSPYRSYEQYF
TGTTCCAGCAGCCCCTATCGAAGCTACGAGCAGTACTTC
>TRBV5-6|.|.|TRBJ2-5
CASSAGAGAGETQYF
TGTGCCAGCAGCGCCGGGGCAGGGGCGGGAGAGACCCAGTACTTC
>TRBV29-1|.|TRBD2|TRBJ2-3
CSVELLAGRTDTQYF
TGCAGCGTTGAATTACTAGCGGGGCGCACAGATACGCAGTATTTT
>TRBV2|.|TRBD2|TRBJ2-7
CATPGTSSYEQYF
TGTGCCACCCCTGGGACTAGCTCCTACGAGCAGTACTTC
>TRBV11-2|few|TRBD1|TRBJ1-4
CASSLSWLGQGREKLFF
TGTGCCAGCAGCTTAAGCTGGCTGGGACAGGGTCGAGAAAAACTGTTTTTT
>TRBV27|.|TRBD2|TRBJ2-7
CASSLSGLAGFYEQYF
TGTGCCAGCAGTTTATCGGGACTAGCGGGCTTCTACGAGCAGTACTTC
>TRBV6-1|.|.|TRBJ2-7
CASSFYRALWNEQYF
TGTGCCAGCAGCTTTTACAGGGCCTTGTGGAACGAGCAGTACTTC
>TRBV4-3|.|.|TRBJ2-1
CASSQDMEDYNEQFF
TGCGCCAGCAGCCAAGATATGGAGGACTACAATGAGCAGTTCTTC
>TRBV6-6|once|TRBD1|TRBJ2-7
CASSGRDRDLYEQYF
TGTGCCAGCAGTGGCCGGGACAGGGACCTCTACGAGCAGTACTTC
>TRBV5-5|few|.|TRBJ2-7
CASSLDFGGSYEQYF
TGTGCCAGCAGCTTAGACTTCGGAGGGTCCTACGAGCAGTACTTC
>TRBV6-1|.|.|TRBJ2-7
CASRPRPGYEQYF
TGTGCCAGCAGGCCACGTCCCGGCTACGAGCAGTACTTC
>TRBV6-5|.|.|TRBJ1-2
CASTRSRDSGLDTF
TGTGCCAGCACCAGAAGTCGGGACTCTGGCTTGGACACCTTC
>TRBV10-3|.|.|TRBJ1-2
CAISDPRGKDGYTF
TGTGCCATCAGTGACCCCAGAGGGAAGGATGGCTACACCTTC
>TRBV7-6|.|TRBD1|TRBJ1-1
CASSLDRRGYTGNTEAFF
TGTGCCAGCAGCTTAGACCGCAGGGGGTATACTGGGAACACTGAAGCTTTCTTT
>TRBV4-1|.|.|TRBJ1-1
CASSQDAGISTEAFF
TGCGCCAGCAGCCAAGATGCCGGGATATCCACTGAAGCTTTCTTT
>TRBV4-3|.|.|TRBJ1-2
CASSQGRTNYGYTF
TGCGCCAGCAGCCAAGGGCGGACTAACTATGGCTACACCTTC
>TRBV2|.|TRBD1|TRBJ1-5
CASSARQGANQPQHF
TGTGCCAGCAGTGCAAGACAGGGGGCAAATCAGCCCCAGCATTTT
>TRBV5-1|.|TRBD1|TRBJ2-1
CASSEMTGVNEQFF
TGCGCCAGCAGCGAAATGACAGGGGTAAATGAGCAGTTCTTC
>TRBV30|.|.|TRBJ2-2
CAWSVLQGLGGELFF
TGTGCCTGGAGTGTACTACAGGGATTAGGCGGGGAGCTGTTTTTT
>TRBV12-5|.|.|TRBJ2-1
CASGVGHRTYSYNEQFF
TGTGCTAGTGGGGTGGGTCACAGAACTTACTCCTACAATGAGCAGTTCTTC
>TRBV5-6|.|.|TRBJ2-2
CASSFQERTANTGELFF
TGTGCCAGCAGCTTCCAAGAGCGGACAGCGAACACCGGGGAGCTGTTTTTT
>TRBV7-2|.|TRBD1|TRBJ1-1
CASSRQGGLNTEAFF
TGTGCCAGCAGCCGACAGGGGGGATTGAACACTGAAGCTTTCTTT
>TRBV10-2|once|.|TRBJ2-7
CASSERGFSYEQYF
TGCGCCAGCAGTGAGAGGGGGTTCTCCTACGAGCAGTACTTC
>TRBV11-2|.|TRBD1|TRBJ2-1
CATGGTGVYNEQFF
TGTGCCACTGGGGGGACAGGGGTATACAATGAGCAGTTCTTC
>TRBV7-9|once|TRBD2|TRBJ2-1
CASGGEGQGNEQFF
TGTGCCAGCGGGGGGGAGGGCCAAGGGAATGAGCAGTTCTTC
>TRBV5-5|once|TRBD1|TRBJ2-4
CASSEGQLRRNIQYF
TGTGCCAGCAGCGAGGGACAGCTAAGAAGAAACATTCAGTACTTC
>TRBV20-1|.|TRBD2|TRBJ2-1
CSATSVQKRFF
TGCAGTGCCACTAGCGTGCAGAAACGGTTCTTC
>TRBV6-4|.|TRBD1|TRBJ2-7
CASSALNGTGKSYEQYF
TGTGCCAGCAGTGCCCTTAACGGGACAGGGAAATCCTACGAGCAGTACTTC
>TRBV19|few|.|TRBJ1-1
CASSRGGNTEAFF
TGTGCCAGTAGTAGGGGGGGCAACACTGAAGCTTTCTTT